This T cell receptor (beta chain) was sequenced for a study of T-cell reconstitution after alpha-beta-depleted transplantation in children. Whole-study findings and limits: Reportedly, alpha-beta T cells present about two months post-transplant originated from several hundred expanded clones of graft origin. Some patients owed their high day-60 TCRbeta diversity to surviving recipient T cells and thymic progenitors. At the one-year point after transplant, T-cell counts and TCRbeta diversity were found to come mostly from T cells that had been newly produced.

V shed 2 bases and J 2 bases; nucleotides not matched to a gene: 0. The CDR3 extends over 14 amino acids. CDR1 is SGHTA and CDR2 is FQGNSA in the germline V gene. Unique molecular identifiers were built into the TCRbeta library. TCRdb passed the PCR reads through MiXCR, listing each CDR3 protein once. Altogether 55,000 to 85,000 distinct CDR3 sequences are present, about 11% being singletons, with the ten largest covering less than 15%. This clonotype was observed many times. Its antigen is unidentified. The V gene is TRBV7-2, the J gene TRBJ2-1; 7 bases line up with TRBD2. The source of this sequence is a boy younger than 18 with acute myeloid leukemia, due to receive a stem cell transplant. The material was PBMCs, obtained before TCRalphabeta/CD19-depleted stem cell transplant. The CDR3 loop is CASSLLAAYNEQFF. The CDR3 region has the DNA TGTGCCAGCAGCTTACTAGCGGCCTACAATGAGCAGTTCTTC.